This T cell receptor beta chain is drawn from a study of cytomegalovirus exposure and HLA in healthy donors. Study-level results: In the approximately 130 validation repertoires, a later analysis found that first-cohort TCR clusters tended to co-occur. Diagnosis of cytomegalovirus status made by the classifier reportedly showed high specificity and sensitivity.

A note on this clone: Its antigen is undetermined.

The CDR3 totals 16 residues. Germline CDR1 reads SGHTA; CDR2 reads FQGTGA. Trimming took 4 bases from V and 2 from J, leaving 17 bases between them. Measured with immunoSEQ multiplex PCR; TCRdb has only the in-frame clones, and not every one. This repertoire shows 98,000 or so clones, nearly 97% found once; its top ten account for approximately 0.67%. This TCR derives from a woman under 30 in good health and CMV-seronegative. V gene TRBV7-3 combines with J gene TRBJ1-1; a possible D gene is TRBD1 (6 bases). Input material: PBMCs. The CDR3 reads CASSSSPDRANTEAFF. In DNA form, the CDR3 reads TGTGCCAGCAGCTCTTCCCCGGACAGAGCCAACACTGAAGCTTTCTTT.